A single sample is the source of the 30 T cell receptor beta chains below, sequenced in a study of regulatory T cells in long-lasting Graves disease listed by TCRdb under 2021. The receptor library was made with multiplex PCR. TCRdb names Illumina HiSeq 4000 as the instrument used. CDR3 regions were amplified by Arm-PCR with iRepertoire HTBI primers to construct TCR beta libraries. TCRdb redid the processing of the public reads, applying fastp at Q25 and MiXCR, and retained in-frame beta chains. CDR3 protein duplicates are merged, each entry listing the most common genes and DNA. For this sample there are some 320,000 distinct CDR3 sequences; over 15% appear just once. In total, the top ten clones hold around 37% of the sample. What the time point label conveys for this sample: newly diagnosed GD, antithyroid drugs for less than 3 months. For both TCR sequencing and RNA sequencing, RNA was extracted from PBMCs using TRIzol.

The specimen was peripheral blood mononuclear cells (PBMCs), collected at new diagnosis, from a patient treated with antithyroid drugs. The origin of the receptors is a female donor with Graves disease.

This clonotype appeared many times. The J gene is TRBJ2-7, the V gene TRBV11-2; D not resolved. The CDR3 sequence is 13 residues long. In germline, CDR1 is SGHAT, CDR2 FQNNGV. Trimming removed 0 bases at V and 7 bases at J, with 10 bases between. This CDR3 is CASSLESYEEQYF. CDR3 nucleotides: TGTGCCAGCAGCTTAGAGTCGTACGAGGAGCAGTACTTC.

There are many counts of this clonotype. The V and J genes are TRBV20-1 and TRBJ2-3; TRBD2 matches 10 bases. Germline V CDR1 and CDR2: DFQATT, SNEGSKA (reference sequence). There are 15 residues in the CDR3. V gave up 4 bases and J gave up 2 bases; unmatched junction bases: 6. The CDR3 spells CSAKQLAGLTDTQYF. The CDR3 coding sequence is TGCAGTGCTAAGCAACTAGCGGGACTCACAGATACGCAGTATTTT.

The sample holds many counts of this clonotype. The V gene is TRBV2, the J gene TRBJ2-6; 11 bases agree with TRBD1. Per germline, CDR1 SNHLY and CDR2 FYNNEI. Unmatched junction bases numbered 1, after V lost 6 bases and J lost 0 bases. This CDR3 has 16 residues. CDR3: CASRDRGLSGANVLTF. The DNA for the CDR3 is TGTGCCAGCAGGGACAGGGGGCTCTCTGGGGCCAACGTCCTGACTTTC. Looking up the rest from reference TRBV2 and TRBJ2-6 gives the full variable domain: EPEVTQTPSHQVTQMGQEVILRCVPISNHLYFYWYRQILGQKVEFLVSFYNNEISEKSEIFDDQFSVERPDGSNFTLKIRSTKLEDSAMYFCASRDRGLSGANVLTFGAGSRLTVL.

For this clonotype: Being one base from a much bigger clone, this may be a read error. The CDR3 loop reads CASSDGPHPGETQYF. The CDR3 DNA follows: TGTGCCAGCAGTGATGGTCCTCACCCGGGGGAGACCCAGTACTTC. The rearrangement joins TRBV2 to TRBJ2-3; TRBD2 is a possible D gene (5 bases). Judging by the DNA end, TRBJ2-5 fits better; the J call may be wrong. Per germline, CDR1 SNHLY and CDR2 FYNNEI. The CDR3 length is 15 residues.

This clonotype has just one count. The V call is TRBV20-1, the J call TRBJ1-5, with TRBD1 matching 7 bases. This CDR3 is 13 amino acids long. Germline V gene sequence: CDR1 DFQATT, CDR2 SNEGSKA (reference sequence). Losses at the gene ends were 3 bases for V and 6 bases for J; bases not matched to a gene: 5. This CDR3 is CSARVAGGQPQHF. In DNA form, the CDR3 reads TGCAGTGCTAGGGTGGCAGGGGGTCAGCCCCAGCATTTT.

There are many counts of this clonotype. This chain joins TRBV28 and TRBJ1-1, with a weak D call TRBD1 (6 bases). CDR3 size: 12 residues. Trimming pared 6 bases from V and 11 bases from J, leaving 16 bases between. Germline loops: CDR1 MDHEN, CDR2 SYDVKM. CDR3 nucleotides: TGTGCCAGCAGGGACAGTCTCTCTCTGGCTTTCTTT. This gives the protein CASRDSLSLAFF.

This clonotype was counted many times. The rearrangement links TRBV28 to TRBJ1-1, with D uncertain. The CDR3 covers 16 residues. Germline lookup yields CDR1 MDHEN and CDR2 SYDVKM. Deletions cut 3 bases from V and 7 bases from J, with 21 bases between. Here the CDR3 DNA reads TGTGCCAGCAGTTTCCCTTTCTCGGACCCAAAGGATGAAGCTTTCTTT. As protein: CASSFPFSDPKDEAFF.

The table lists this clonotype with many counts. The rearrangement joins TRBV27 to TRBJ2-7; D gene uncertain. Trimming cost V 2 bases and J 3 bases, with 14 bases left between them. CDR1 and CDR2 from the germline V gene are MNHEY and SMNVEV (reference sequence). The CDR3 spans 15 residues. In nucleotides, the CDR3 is TGTGCCAGCAGTTTAATCTCTACAGCACGCTACGAGCAGTACTTC. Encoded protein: CASSLISTARYEQYF.

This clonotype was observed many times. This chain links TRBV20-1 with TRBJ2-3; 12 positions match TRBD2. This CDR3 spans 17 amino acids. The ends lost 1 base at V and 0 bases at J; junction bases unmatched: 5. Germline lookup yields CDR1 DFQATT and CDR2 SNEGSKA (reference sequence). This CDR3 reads CSARGTSGRTSTDTQYF. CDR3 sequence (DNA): TGCAGTGCTAGAGGAACTAGCGGGAGGACTAGCACAGATACGCAGTATTTT.

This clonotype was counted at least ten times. For the CDR3, the DNA is TGCAGTGCTACAACTCCGCATCCCACTAGCGGGATTGGAAACATTCAGTACTTC. It encodes CSATTPHPTSGIGNIQYF. J is TRBJ2-4 and V is TRBV20-1; 10 bases agree with TRBD2. The germline gives CDR1 DFQATT, CDR2 SNEGSKA (reference sequence). V shed 4 bases, J shed 6 bases, and the junction held 18 bases outside the gene matches. This CDR3 is built from 18 residues.

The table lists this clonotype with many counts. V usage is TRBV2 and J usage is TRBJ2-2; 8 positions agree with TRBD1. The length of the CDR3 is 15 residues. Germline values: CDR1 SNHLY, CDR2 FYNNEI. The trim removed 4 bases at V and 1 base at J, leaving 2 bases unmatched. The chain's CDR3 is CASSVGTGNTGELFF. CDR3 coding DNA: TGTGCCAGCAGTGTGGGGACAGGGAACACCGGGGAGCTGTTTTTT.

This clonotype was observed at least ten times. CDR3 sequence (DNA): TGTGCCAGCAGCCCCATGACAGGGGGCAGAAGCTACACCTTC. Amino acid sequence: CASSPMTGGRSYTF. The chain joins TRBV12-3 or TRBV12-4 to TRBJ1-2; 10 bases agree with TRBD1. V shed 6 bases and J 9 bases; nucleotides not matched to a gene: 10. The CDR3 is 14 residues long.

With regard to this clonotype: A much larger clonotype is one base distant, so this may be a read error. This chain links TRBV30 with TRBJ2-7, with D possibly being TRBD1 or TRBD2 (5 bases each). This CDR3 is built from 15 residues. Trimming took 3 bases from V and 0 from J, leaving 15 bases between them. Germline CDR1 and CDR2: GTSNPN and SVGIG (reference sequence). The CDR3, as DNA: TGTGCCTGGAGGGATGACTGGGGGTACTCCTACGAGCAGTACTTC. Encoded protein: CAWRDDWGYSYEQYF.

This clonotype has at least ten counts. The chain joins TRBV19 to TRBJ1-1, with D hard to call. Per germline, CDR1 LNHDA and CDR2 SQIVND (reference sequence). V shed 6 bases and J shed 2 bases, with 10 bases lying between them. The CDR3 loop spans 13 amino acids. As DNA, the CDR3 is TGTGCCAGTAGGAGCGTCCCCAACACTGAAGCTTTCTTT. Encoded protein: CASRSVPNTEAFF.

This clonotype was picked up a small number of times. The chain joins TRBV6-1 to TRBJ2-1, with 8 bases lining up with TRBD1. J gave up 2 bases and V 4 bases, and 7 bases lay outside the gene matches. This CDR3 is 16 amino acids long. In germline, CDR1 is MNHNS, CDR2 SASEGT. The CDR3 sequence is CASSGSTGATYNEQFF. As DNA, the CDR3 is TGTGCCAGCAGTGGGTCGACAGGGGCGACCTACAATGAGCAGTTCTTC.

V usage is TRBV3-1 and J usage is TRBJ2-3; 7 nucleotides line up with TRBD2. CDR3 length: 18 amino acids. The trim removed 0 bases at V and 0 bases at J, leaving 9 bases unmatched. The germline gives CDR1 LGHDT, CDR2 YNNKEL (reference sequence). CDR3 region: CASSQESYSGPSTDTQYF. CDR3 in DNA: TGTGCCAGCAGCCAAGAGAGCTATAGCGGGCCGAGCACAGATACGCAGTATTTT.

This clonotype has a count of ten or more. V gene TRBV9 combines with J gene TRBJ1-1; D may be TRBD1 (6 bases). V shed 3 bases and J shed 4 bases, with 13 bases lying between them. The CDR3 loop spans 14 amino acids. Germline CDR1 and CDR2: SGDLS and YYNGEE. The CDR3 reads CASSGGGEATEAFF. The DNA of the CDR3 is TGTGCCAGCAGCGGAGGGGGGGAGGCCACTGAAGCTTTCTTT.

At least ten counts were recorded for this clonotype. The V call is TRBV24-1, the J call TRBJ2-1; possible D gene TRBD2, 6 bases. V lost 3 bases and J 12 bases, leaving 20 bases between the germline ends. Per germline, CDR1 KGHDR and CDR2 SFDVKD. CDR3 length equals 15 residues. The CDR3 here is CATSDPSRDLWRQFF. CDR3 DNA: TGTGCCACCAGTGATCCCAGTCGGGACTTATGGAGGCAGTTCTTC.

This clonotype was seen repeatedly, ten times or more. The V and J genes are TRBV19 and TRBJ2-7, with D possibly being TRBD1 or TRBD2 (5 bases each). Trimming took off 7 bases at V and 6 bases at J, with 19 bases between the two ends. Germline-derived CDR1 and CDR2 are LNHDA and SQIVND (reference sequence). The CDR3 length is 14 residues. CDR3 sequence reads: CASKGRASTGEQYF. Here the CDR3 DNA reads TGTGCCAGTAAGGGACGGGCTAGCACCGGCGAGCAGTACTTC.

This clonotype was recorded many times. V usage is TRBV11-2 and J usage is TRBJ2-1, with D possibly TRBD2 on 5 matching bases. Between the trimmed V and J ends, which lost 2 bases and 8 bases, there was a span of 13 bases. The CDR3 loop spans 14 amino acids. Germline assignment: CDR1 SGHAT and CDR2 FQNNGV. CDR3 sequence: CASSLSPHGDEQFF. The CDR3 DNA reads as TGTGCCAGCAGCTTATCTCCCCACGGGGATGAGCAGTTCTTC.

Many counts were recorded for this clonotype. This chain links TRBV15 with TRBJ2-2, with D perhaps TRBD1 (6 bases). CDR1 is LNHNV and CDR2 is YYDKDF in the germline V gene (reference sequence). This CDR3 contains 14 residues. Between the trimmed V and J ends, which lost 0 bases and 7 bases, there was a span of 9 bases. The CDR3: CATSRDQGNGELFF. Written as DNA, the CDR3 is TGTGCCACCAGCAGAGATCAGGGGAACGGGGAGCTGTTTTTT.

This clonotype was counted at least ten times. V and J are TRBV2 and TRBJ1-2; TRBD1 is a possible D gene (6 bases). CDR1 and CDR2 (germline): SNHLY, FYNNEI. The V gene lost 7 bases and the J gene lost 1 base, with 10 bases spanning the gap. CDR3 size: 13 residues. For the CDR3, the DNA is TGTGCCAGCAAAGGGGGGAGTAACTATGGCTACACCTTC. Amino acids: CASKGGSNYGYTF.

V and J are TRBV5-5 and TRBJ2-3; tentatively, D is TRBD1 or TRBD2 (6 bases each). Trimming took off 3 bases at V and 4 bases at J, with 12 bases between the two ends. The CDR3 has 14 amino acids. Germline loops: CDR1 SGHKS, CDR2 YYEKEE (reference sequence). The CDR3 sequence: CASSSGATPDTQYF. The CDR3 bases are TGTGCCAGCAGCTCGGGGGCAACCCCAGATACGCAGTATTTT. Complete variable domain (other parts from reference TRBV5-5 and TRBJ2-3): DAGVTQSPTHLIKTRGQQVTLRCSPISGHKSVSWYQQVLGQGPQFIFQYYEKEERGRGNFPDRFSARQFPNYSSELNVNALLLGDSALYLCASSSGATPDTQYFGPGTRLTVL.

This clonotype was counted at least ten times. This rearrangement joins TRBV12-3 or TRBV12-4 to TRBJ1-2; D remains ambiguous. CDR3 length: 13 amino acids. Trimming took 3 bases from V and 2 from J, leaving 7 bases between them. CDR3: CASSFNRNYGYTF. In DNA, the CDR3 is TGTGCCAGCAGTTTTAACAGAAACTATGGCTACACCTTC.

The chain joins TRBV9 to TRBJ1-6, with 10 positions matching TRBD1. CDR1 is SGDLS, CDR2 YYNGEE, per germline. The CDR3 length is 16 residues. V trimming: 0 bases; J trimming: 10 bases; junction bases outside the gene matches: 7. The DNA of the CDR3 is TGTGCCAGCAGCGTAGATCCCGGGACAGGGGAATCACCCCTCCACTTT. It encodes CASSVDPGTGESPLHF.

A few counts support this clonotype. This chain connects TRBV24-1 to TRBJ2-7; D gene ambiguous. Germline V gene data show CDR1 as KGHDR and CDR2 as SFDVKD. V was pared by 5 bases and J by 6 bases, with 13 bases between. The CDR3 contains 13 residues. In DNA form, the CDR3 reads TGTGCCACCAGTGCTTTCCGCGACGGCGAGCAGTACTTC. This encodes CATSAFRDGEQYF.

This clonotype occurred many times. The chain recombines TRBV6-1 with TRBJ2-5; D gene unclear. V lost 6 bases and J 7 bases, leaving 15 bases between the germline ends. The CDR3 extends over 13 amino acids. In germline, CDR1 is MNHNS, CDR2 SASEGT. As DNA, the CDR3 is TGTGCCAGCAGCCAAAGTGCAAGACGGACCCAGTACTTC. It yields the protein CASSQSARRTQYF.

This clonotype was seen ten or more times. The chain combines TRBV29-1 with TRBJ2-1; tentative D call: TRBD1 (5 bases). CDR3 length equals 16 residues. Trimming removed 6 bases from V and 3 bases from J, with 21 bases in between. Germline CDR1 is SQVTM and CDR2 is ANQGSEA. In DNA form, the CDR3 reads TGCAGCGTAAGTAGGTCCGGACACGACTTCTACAATGAGCAGTTCTTC. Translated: CSVSRSGHDFYNEQFF.

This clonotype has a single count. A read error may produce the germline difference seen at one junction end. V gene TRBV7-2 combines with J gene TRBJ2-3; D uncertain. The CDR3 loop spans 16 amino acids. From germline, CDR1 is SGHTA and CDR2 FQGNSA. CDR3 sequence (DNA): TGTGCCAGCAGCTTAGGGTCAGGTCCCAGCACAAATACGCAGTATTTT. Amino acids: CASSLGSGPSTNTQYF.

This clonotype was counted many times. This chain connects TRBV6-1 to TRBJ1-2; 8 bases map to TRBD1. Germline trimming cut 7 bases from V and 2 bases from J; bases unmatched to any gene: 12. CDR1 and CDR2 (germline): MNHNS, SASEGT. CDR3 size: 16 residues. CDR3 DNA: TGTGCCAGCAAAGGACAGGGATCACGTACAAACTATGGCTACACCTTC. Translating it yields CASKGQGSRTNYGYTF.